Listed below are T cell receptor beta chains from one sample, sequenced in a study of T cell repertoires in cytomegalovirus infection. No antigen is known for these receptors. TCRdb reprocessed the reads via MiXCR and lists one record per CDR3 protein. Of 450,000 to 650,000 distinct CDR3 sequences listed, around two fifths are singletons. The source was cultured PBMCs, collected from culture after CMV antigen stimulation. These TCRs come from a human donor in good health (CMV status not recorded). Some clones in this sample may be carry-over from other donors' samples. CDR3s include the opening cysteine and the closing phenylalanine or tryptophan. The order of the fields is CDR3 protein, CDR3 DNA, D gene, J gene, V gene, clone size. A D gene is named only where the DNA matches it firmly. Where a row states a size, it is once, few, many or the class of an expanded clone; other rows omit it.

CSVEDFTTNTGELFF TGCAGCGTTGAAGATTTTACTACCAACACCGGGGAGCTGTTTTTT - TRBJ2-2 TRBV29-1 -
CASSPPLPYEQYF TGTGCCAGCAGCCCACCTCTCCCCTACGAGCAGTACTTC - TRBJ2-7 TRBV12-3/TRBV12-4 few
CASNRASSEEQYF TGTGCCAGTAATCGAGCCTCGTCGGAGGAGCAGTACTTC - TRBJ2-7 TRBV5-4 -
CASSQVIGSLNTEAFF TGCGCCAGCAGCCAAGTAATCGGCAGCTTGAACACTGAAGCTTTCTTT - TRBJ1-1 TRBV4-1 few
CSAKGVETQYF TGCAGTGCTAAGGGTGTGGAGACCCAGTACTTC - TRBJ2-5 TRBV20-1 -
CASTQAGPETQYF TGTGCCAGCACCCAAGCGGGTCCAGAGACCCAGTACTTC - TRBJ2-5 TRBV28 -
CAISGSAGQETQYF TGTGCCATCAGTGGATCGGCAGGGCAAGAGACCCAGTACTTC - TRBJ2-5 TRBV10-3 -
CASSPLARTPTNNYGYTF TGTGCCAGCAGCCCTCTAGCCCGCACTCCGACAAATAACTATGGCTACACCTTC - TRBJ1-2 TRBV7-9 few
CASRWDLAYEKLFF TGCGCCAGCAGATGGGACCTAGCATATGAAAAACTGTTTTTT - TRBJ1-4 TRBV5-1 -
CASRNRNSGNTIYF TGTGCCAGCCGAAATCGCAACTCTGGAAACACCATATATTTT - TRBJ1-3 TRBV7-2 few